This entry lists 30 T cell receptor beta chains sequenced from one sample in a study of cytomegalovirus exposure and HLA in healthy donors. The PCR ran on 60 Vbeta and 13 Jbeta primers. Generated by immunoSEQ multiplex PCR, the TCRdb table keeps only in-frame clones and is missing some. In the table there are roughly 100,000 clones, about four fifths of which are singletons. Sequencing used PBMCs. These receptors all come from a woman aged 40 to 55 in good health and CMV-seronegative.

The V call is TRBV11-2, the J call TRBJ1-1; the D gene is possibly TRBD1 (5 bases). The length of the CDR3 is 16 residues. Trimming shortened V by 5 bases and J by 1 base, and 17 bases separated the two germline ends. The germline gives CDR1 SGHAT, CDR2 FQNNGV. CDR3 bases: TGTGCCAGCAGCCGTGCGGGGGTCGTTCGGAACACTGAAGCTTTCTTT. Its translation: CASSRAGVVRNTEAFF.

The genes are TRBV11-2 and TRBJ1-5; D is uncertain. CDR1 is SGHAT and CDR2 is FQNNGV in the germline V gene. V lost 6 bases, J lost 4 bases, and 10 bases lay in between. This CDR3 has 13 residues. CDR3 residues: CASRGGYNQPQHF. The CDR3 DNA sequence: TGTGCCAGCAGAGGAGGATATAATCAGCCCCAGCATTTT.

V gene TRBV29-1 combines with J gene TRBJ2-1, with 11 bases aligning to TRBD2. J lost 6 bases, V lost 7 bases, and 8 bases had no gene match. Germline CDR1 reads SQVTM; CDR2 reads ANQGSEA. The CDR3 is made up of 14 amino acids. The CDR3 protein is CSALTSGGGNEQFF. CDR3 sequence (DNA): TGCAGCGCCCTAACTAGCGGGGGAGGCAATGAGCAGTTCTTC.

V and J are TRBV7-2 and TRBJ2-2; perhaps TRBD2 as D (6 bases). The CDR3 is 15 residues long. Per germline, CDR1 SGHTA and CDR2 FQGNSA. The V gene lost 1 base and the J gene lost 4 bases, with 10 bases spanning the gap. DNA for the CDR3: TGTGCCAGCAGCTTAGTACTAGCAGGCACCGGGGAGCTGTTTTTT. Encoded protein: CASSLVLAGTGELFF. The whole variable domain, remainder taken from reference TRBV7-2 and TRBJ2-2, is GAGVSQSPSNKVTEKGKDVELRCDPISGHTALYWYRQSLGQGLEFLIYFQGNSAPDKSGLPSDRFSAERTGGSVSTLTIQRTQQEDSAVYLCASSLVLAGTGELFFGEGSRLTVL.

The J gene is TRBJ1-4, the V gene TRBV5-1; D unclear. Germline lookup yields CDR1 SGHRS and CDR2 YFSETQ. V was cut by 4 bases and J by 0 bases, with 7 bases left in between. The CDR3 has 14 residues. The CDR3, as DNA: TGCGCCAGCAGCCCACTCGCAACTAATGAAAAACTGTTTTTT. It specifies CASSPLATNEKLFF.

The chain has TRBV5-6 and TRBJ2-1; TRBD1 agrees at 7 bases. The length of the CDR3 is 15 residues. The V gene's germline CDR1 is SGHDT and CDR2 YYEEEE. V trimming: 4 bases; J trimming: 2 bases; junction bases outside the gene matches: 6. CDR3 sequence: CASSEGASPYNEQFF. As DNA, the CDR3 is TGTGCCAGCAGCGAGGGGGCTAGCCCCTACAATGAGCAGTTCTTC.

The J gene is TRBJ1-4, the V gene TRBV19; no clear D gene. The CDR3 contains 14 residues. Trimming removed 6 bases at V and 10 bases at J, with 18 bases between. Germline CDR1 is LNHDA and CDR2 is SQIVND (reference sequence). For the CDR3, the DNA is TGTGCCAGTAGCCGCGGGATAACTGTGGGAAAACTGTTTTTT. Encoded protein: CASSRGITVGKLFF.

For this clone: The CDR3 end shows no conserved phenylalanine or tryptophan, and so a read error is likely. It is unclear where the CDR3 begins or ends on the DNA, so no DNA is shown, and the CDR3 is as TCRdb lists it. This sequence joins TRBV5-1 and TRBJ1-2; the listed D gene, TRBD1, was not tested against the DNA. Both ends counted, the CDR3 spans 14 residues. The germline CDR1 and CDR2 sequences are SGHRS and YFSETQ. CDR3 residues: CASSSSTGYYGYTV.

The CDR3 nucleotides are TGTGCCAGCAGCTGGGGACAGGGGACCTACGAGCAGTACTTC. Translation gives CASSWGQGTYEQYF. This chain connects TRBV5-6 to TRBJ2-5; 10 bases map to TRBD1. The end of the DNA fits TRBJ2-7 better, so the J call may be wrong. The CDR3 loop spans 14 amino acids. Per the germline V gene, CDR1 is SGHDT and CDR2 is YYEEEE.

This chain links TRBV6-4 with TRBJ1-2, with 11 bases fitting TRBD1. CDR1 is MRHNA, CDR2 SNTAGT, per germline. The CDR3 length is 16 residues. Losses at the gene ends were 6 bases for V and 6 bases for J; bases not matched to a gene: 12. CDR3 protein: CASRPAGGDRGDGYTF. The CDR3 nucleotides read TGTGCCAGCAGACCCGCGGGGGGGGACAGGGGGGATGGCTACACCTTC.

The chain is built from TRBV6-6 and TRBJ1-5, with TRBD1 matching 7 bases. The germline V gene encodes CDR1 MNHNY and CDR2 SVGAGI (reference sequence). The CDR3 extends over 15 amino acids. The junction had 2 bases not matched to a gene; V was cut back by 0 bases and J by 3 bases. This CDR3 reads CASSYSGQHNQPQHF. For the CDR3, the DNA is TGTGCCAGCAGTTACTCGGGACAGCACAATCAGCCCCAGCATTTT.

The chain links TRBV10-3 to TRBJ1-5, with 7 bases fitting TRBD1. CDR1 is ENHRY and CDR2 is SYGVKD in the germline V gene. The CDR3 is 15 residues long. J was trimmed by 6 bases and V by 0 bases; bases with no gene match: 5. The CDR3 here is CAISESEGGSQPQHF. Written as DNA, the CDR3 is TGTGCCATCAGTGAGTCCGAAGGGGGCAGTCAGCCCCAGCATTTT.

This clone has a handful of counts. V gene TRBV6-1 combines with J gene TRBJ1-3; D not certain. The ends were cut back, 3 bases at V and 0 bases at J, with 9 bases in the middle. In germline, CDR1 is MNHNS, CDR2 SASEGT. The CDR3 spans 15 residues. The CDR3 DNA follows: TGTGCCAGCAGTGACGACGACAACTCTGGAAACACCATATATTTT. This translates into CASSDDDNSGNTIYF.

The sample holds a few counts of this clone. CDR3 bases: TGTGCCAGCAGCCTTTCTAGATCAAGTGGGAACTATGGCTACACCTTC. Translated: CASSLSRSSGNYGYTF. The chain is built from TRBV7-2 and TRBJ1-2; D is unresolved. V shed 5 bases and J shed 2 bases, with 18 bases lying between them. Germline V CDR1 and CDR2: SGHTA, FQGNSA. The length of the CDR3 is 16 residues.

The chain carries TRBV21-1 and TRBJ2-3; the table gives TRBD2 as D, unverified against the DNA. TRBV21-1 is flagged as a pseudogene. This CDR3 has 21 amino acids. The CDR3 nucleotides read TGTGCCAGCAGCAAGCCACCGGGACTAGCGGGGGGGCCCGACGGCACAGATACGCAGTATTTT. Translation: CASSKPPGLAGGPDGTDTQYF.

This chain connects TRBV7-9 to TRBJ1-1; no clear D gene. Germline V lookup: CDR1 SEHNR, CDR2 FQNEAQ (reference sequence). Trimming removed 5 bases from V and 4 bases from J, with 11 bases in between. The CDR3 spans 13 residues. The CDR3 bases are TGTGCCAGCAGCCCACCCCGGAGCACTGAAGCTTTCTTT. It encodes CASSPPRSTEAFF. The whole variable domain, filled in from reference TRBV7-9 and TRBJ1-1, reads DTGVSQNPRHKITKRGQNVTFRCDPISEHNRLYWYRQTLGQGPEFLTYFQNEAQLEKSRLLSDRFSAERPKGSFSTLEIQRTEQGDSAMYLCASSPPRSTEAFFGQGTRLTVV.

J is TRBJ1-2 and V is TRBV6-5; TRBD1 is a possible D gene (5 bases). Germline CDR1 and CDR2: MNHEY and SVGAGI. Trimming pared 2 bases from V and 1 base from J, leaving 11 bases between. This CDR3 is built from 15 residues. CDR3 DNA sequence: TGTGCCAGCAGTTACGCTCCAGGGCTTAACTATGGCTACACCTTC. Its translation is CASSYAPGLNYGYTF.

The V call is TRBV15, the J call TRBJ1-1; TRBD1 agrees at 9 bases. This CDR3 comprises 17 residues. J lost 3 bases, V lost 1 base, and 9 bases had no gene match. CDR1 is LNHNV and CDR2 is YYDKDF in the germline V gene (reference sequence). The DNA of the CDR3 is TGTGCCACCAGCAGAGGTATCAGCGGACAGGGGTACACTGAAGCTTTCTTT. Translation: CATSRGISGQGYTEAFF. The entire variable domain, with the rest obtained from reference TRBV15 and TRBJ1-1, is as follows: DAMVIQNPRYQVTQFGKPVTLSCSQTLNHNVMYWYQQKSSQAPKLLFHYYDKDFNNEADTPDNFQSRRPNTSFCFLDIRSPGLGDTAMYLCATSRGISGQGYTEAFFGQGTRLTVV.

The rearrangement uses TRBV4-2 and TRBJ1-2; D might be TRBD1 (5 bases). CDR1 and CDR2 from the germline V gene are LGHNA and YNFKEQ. The CDR3 spans 17 residues. V lost 3 bases and J 4 bases, leaving 21 bases between the germline ends. CDR3 nucleotide sequence: TGTGCCAGCAGCCACGAGGGAGGACAACCAGGTATCTATGGCTACACCTTC. This translates into CASSHEGGQPGIYGYTF.

The chain carries TRBV6-4 and TRBJ2-1, with 8 bases lining up with TRBD1. J lost 0 bases, V lost 6 bases, and 7 bases had no gene match. Per germline, CDR1 MRHNA and CDR2 SNTAGT. The CDR3 covers 16 residues. Here the CDR3 reads CASRGGQGVSYNEQFF. The CDR3 bases are TGTGCCAGCAGGGGAGGACAGGGTGTCTCCTACAATGAGCAGTTCTTC.

This clone was detected a few times. J is TRBJ2-5 and V is TRBV6-1, with TRBD2 identical over 14 bases. The junction had 9 bases not matched to a gene; V was cut back by 2 bases and J by 4 bases. This CDR3 comprises 18 residues. CDR1 and CDR2 (germline): MNHNS, SASEGT. CDR3 in amino acids: CASSEPWTSGGFRETQYF. The CDR3 nucleotides are TGTGCCAGCAGTGAACCCTGGACTAGCGGGGGGTTTAGAGAGACCCAGTACTTC.

The J gene is TRBJ2-5, the V gene TRBV6-5; TRBD1 is a possible D gene (5 bases). CDR1 is MNHEY, CDR2 SVGAGI, per germline. Trimming stripped 5 bases from V and 3 bases from J, with 10 bases between. The CDR3 length is 13 residues. In DNA, the CDR3 is TGTGCCAGCAGTGCCAACAGGAAAGAGACCCAGTACTTC. Protein sequence: CASSANRKETQYF.

V and J are TRBV7-9 and TRBJ1-5; D perhaps matches TRBD1 (5 bases). V was trimmed by 5 bases and J by 2 bases, leaving 16 bases between them. This CDR3 comprises 16 residues. Germline values: CDR1 SEHNR, CDR2 FQNEAQ (reference sequence). This chain's CDR3 is CASSPSGGVGNQPQHF. The DNA for the CDR3 is TGTGCCAGCAGCCCCTCCGGGGGGGTGGGCAATCAGCCCCAGCATTTT.

The V and J genes are TRBV5-1 and TRBJ2-5; D is perhaps TRBD2 (6 bases). Trimming left V 2 bases short and J 1 base short, with 9 bases between. This CDR3 has 14 amino acids. Germline assignment: CDR1 SGHRS and CDR2 YFSETQ. The CDR3 here is CASSLNSGQETQYF. CDR3 DNA: TGCGCCAGCAGCTTAAATAGCGGCCAAGAGACCCAGTACTTC.

This clone was detected a few times. V usage is TRBV5-4 and J usage is TRBJ1-4; 11 nucleotides line up with TRBD1. This CDR3 contains 16 residues. V dropped 0 bases and J dropped 12; count of bases not matched to a gene: 10. Germline V gene data show CDR1 as SGHNT and CDR2 as YYREEE (reference sequence). In nucleotides, the CDR3 is TGTGCCAGCAGCTTGGATTTAGGACAGGGGGCAAGGGAACTGTTTTTT. Protein product: CASSLDLGQGARELFF.

The CDR3 here is CASSRGQAASYNEQFF. The CDR3 nucleotides read TGTGCCAGCAGCCGCGGACAGGCTGCCTCCTACAATGAGCAGTTCTTC. The chain couples TRBV9 to TRBJ2-1, with 7 positions matching TRBD1. Trimming took 4 bases from V and 0 from J; bases not matched to a gene: 7. Germline CDR1 and CDR2: SGDLS and YYNGEE. The CDR3 consists of 16 residues.

The J gene is TRBJ1-5, the V gene TRBV6-5; D is undetermined. Per germline, CDR1 MNHEY and CDR2 SVGAGI. The CDR3 contains 15 residues. Trimming pared 2 bases from V and 3 bases from J, leaving 11 bases between. The CDR3 reads CASSYGRGFNQPQHF. In DNA form, the CDR3 reads TGTGCCAGCAGTTACGGGAGAGGGTTCAATCAGCCCCAGCATTTT.

The chain uses TRBV5-1 and TRBJ2-3; no reliable D call. Germline V gene lookup returns CDR1 SGHRS and CDR2 YFSETQ. The CDR3 has 16 residues. Trimming took off 0 bases at V and 0 bases at J, with 11 bases between the two ends. The CDR3 coding sequence is TGCGCCAGCAGCTTGGGAGCAGGCTTTAGCACAGATACGCAGTATTTT. Encoded protein: CASSLGAGFSTDTQYF.

V gene TRBV11-3 combines with J gene TRBJ1-5; 8 nucleotides agree with TRBD1. From germline, CDR1 is SGHNT and CDR2 YENEEA. V lost 4 bases and J lost 4; bases outside the gene matches: 12. The length of the CDR3 is 17 residues. The CDR3 region has the DNA TGTGCCAGCAGCTCACACCCTCAGGGGGCCTGTAATCAGCCCCAGCATTTT. Translation gives CASSSHPQGACNQPQHF.

The chain employs TRBV13 and TRBJ1-2; D ambiguous. CDR1 is PRHDT, CDR2 FYEKMQ, per germline (reference sequence). The CDR3 is 16 amino acids. Trimming took 0 bases from V and 4 from J, leaving 15 bases between them. In DNA form, the CDR3 reads TGTGCCAGCAGCTTAGGGGGCCACGGAGGAATCTATGGCTACACCTTC. Protein: CASSLGGHGGIYGYTF.